This is a list of T cell receptor beta chains from one sample in a study of shared clonotypes between healthy human individuals. The data were produced by immunoSEQ multiplex PCR, yet TCRdb's version contains in-frame clones alone and is incomplete. The sample holds over 1.4 million clones, around 97% seen once. Specimen: naive CD4+ T cells sorted from blood. These receptors all stem from a man aged 25 to 40 in good health. CDR3s include the opening cysteine and the closing phenylalanine or tryptophan. D genes are given only for firm matches. For some rows the clone size is stated as once, few or many, or as a class when expanded; others skip it.

DNA: TGCGCCAGCAGCCGGTATTACTCGAGCCAAGGAGAGACCCAGTACTTC
CDR3: CASSRYYSSQGETQYF
V: TRBV4-3
D: NA
J: TRBJ2-5
size: once

DNA: TGTGCCAGCAGCTTTGGACTAGCGGGCGCAGATACGCAGTATTTT
CDR3: CASSFGLAGADTQYF
V: TRBV7-9
D: TRBD2
J: TRBJ2-3
size: NA

DNA: TGTGCCAGCAGCCAAGATCTGGGCAGGGAGCAGTTCTTC
CDR3: CASSQDLGREQFF
V: TRBV14
D: NA
J: TRBJ2-1
size: once

DNA: TGTGCCAGCTCACTGGGACAGGGGAACTATGGCTACACCTTC
CDR3: CASSLGQGNYGYTF
V: TRBV18
D: TRBD1
J: TRBJ1-2
size: NA

DNA: TGTGCCAGCAGTGTCGATCGGGACTATTGGCGAACGCAGTATTTT
CDR3: CASSVDRDYWRTQYF
V: TRBV6-1
D: TRBD2
J: TRBJ2-3
size: NA

DNA: TGTGCCAGCAGCTTAGTGACAGGGAGGGCTAGGAAACTGTTTTTT
CDR3: CASSLVTGRARKLFF
V: TRBV11-2
D: TRBD1
J: TRBJ1-4
size: once

DNA: TGTGCCAGTAGTTTTAAAGGGAACATTCAGTACTTC
CDR3: CASSFKGNIQYF
V: TRBV19
D: NA
J: TRBJ2-4
size: NA

DNA: TGTGCCAGCAGTACTTGGGCTAGCGAGCAGTACTTC
CDR3: CASSTWASEQYF
V: TRBV27
D: NA
J: TRBJ2-7
size: NA

DNA: TGTGCCAGCAGCTTACTAGCGGGAGGACGGTATTTT
CDR3: CASSLLAGGRYF
V: TRBV5-5
D: TRBD2
J: TRBJ2-3
size: NA

DNA: TGTGCCAGCAGTGGTGGGTTAGCGCTTGGCGGTACGCAGTATTTT
CDR3: CASSGGLALGGTQYF
V: TRBV2
D: NA
J: TRBJ2-3
size: NA

DNA: TGTGCCAGCAGCTTCAACACCGGGGAGCTGTTTTTT
CDR3: CASSFNTGELFF
V: TRBV5-6
D: NA
J: TRBJ2-2
size: NA

DNA: TGTGCCAGCAGCTTGGTGACCTACACTGAAGCTTTCTTT
CDR3: CASSLVTYTEAFF
V: TRBV5-5
D: NA
J: TRBJ1-1
size: NA